These 25 T cell receptor beta chains originate from one sample sequenced in a study of cytomegalovirus exposure and HLA in healthy donors. Primers: 60 Vbeta forward and 13 Jbeta reverse. The repertoire was sequenced with immunoSEQ multiplex PCR; TCRdb's copy has only in-frame clones and lacks some. In the table there are around 150,000 clones, over 60% of which are singletons. The sequencing sample was made of PBMCs. Receptors originate from a woman aged 40 to 50 in good health and CMV-seronegative.

The chain has TRBV5-5 and TRBJ1-2; TRBD1 agrees at 9 bases. The length of the CDR3 is 14 residues. The V gene's germline CDR1 is SGHKS and CDR2 YYEKEE (reference sequence). V was pared by 5 bases and J by 2 bases, with 4 bases of the junction left unmatched. DNA of the CDR3: TGTGCCAGCAGTCCCGGGACAGGGAACTATGGCTACACCTTC. This encodes CASSPGTGNYGYTF.

The chain carries TRBV23-1 and TRBJ1-4, with D possibly matching TRBD1 (6 bases). TRBV23-1 is an ORF for which the function is uncertain. Trimming stripped 4 bases from V and 4 bases from J, with 19 bases between. This CDR3 has 17 residues. In nucleotides, the CDR3 is TGCGCCAGCAGTCGCTTGTTGAGGGGGGAGGGTAATGAAAAACTGTTTTTT. Protein sequence: CASSRLLRGEGNEKLFF.

This sequence joins TRBV4-1 and TRBJ1-5; no definite D call. Trimming removed 0 bases from V and 6 bases from J, with 21 bases in between. CDR1 and CDR2 from the germline V gene are MGHRA and YSYEKL. This CDR3 is built from 18 residues. CDR3 sequence reads: CASSQEGVSWANGQPQHF. In DNA form, the CDR3 reads TGCGCCAGCAGCCAAGAGGGTGTGTCCTGGGCGAACGGTCAGCCCCAGCATTTT.

The genes are TRBV28 and TRBJ2-7; TRBD1 matches at 9 bases. Germline lookup yields CDR1 MDHEN and CDR2 SYDVKM. V lost 6 bases and J lost 5; bases outside the gene matches: 11. The CDR3 contains 15 residues. This CDR3 is CASSSAGTGQNEQYF. The CDR3 nucleotides are TGTGCCAGCAGCTCTGCCGGGACAGGGCAAAACGAGCAGTACTTC.

In this sample, this clone turned up once. The rearrangement joins TRBV19 to TRBJ2-5, with 8 nucleotides matching TRBD1. In germline, CDR1 is LNHDA, CDR2 SQIVND (reference sequence). V shed 4 bases and J 4 bases; nucleotides not matched to a gene: 11. The CDR3 totals 16 residues. CDR3 coding DNA: TGTGCCAGTAGTAACCTCGGACAGGGTGAAGGAGAGACCCAGTACTTC. Translation gives CASSNLGQGEGETQYF.

The chain uses TRBV28 and TRBJ1-1, with 10 positions matching TRBD1. CDR3 length equals 15 residues. Germline-derived CDR1 and CDR2 are MDHEN and SYDVKM. V lost 3 bases, J lost 4 bases, and 5 bases stayed unmatched. CDR3 region: CASSLLGQGITEAFF. The CDR3 DNA sequence: TGTGCCAGCAGTTTGCTGGGACAGGGGATCACTGAAGCTTTCTTT.

The CDR3: CASSLSRNRGVEKLFF. The DNA for the CDR3 is TGTGCCAGCAGCTTAAGTAGGAACAGGGGGGTTGAAAAACTGTTTTTT. The chain uses TRBV7-8 and TRBJ1-4, with 8 bases identical to TRBD1. Germline V gives CDR1 SGHVS, CDR2 FQNEAQ. The ends lost 2 bases at V and 7 bases at J; junction bases unmatched: 9. The CDR3 sequence is 16 residues long.

About this clone itself: A read error may produce the germline difference seen at one junction end. This CDR3 is CASRPTGFGANVLAF. The CDR3 nucleotides read TGTGCCAGCAGACCTACAGGGTTTGGGGCCAACGTCCTGGCTTTC. This rearrangement joins TRBV28 to TRBJ2-6; D is possibly TRBD1 (6 bases). The germline CDR1 and CDR2 sequences are MDHEN and SYDVKM. The CDR3 has 15 amino acids.

The chain recombines TRBV27 with TRBJ2-1, with TRBD1 identical over 7 bases. CDR3 length equals 13 residues. J gave up 9 bases and V 4 bases, and 6 bases lay outside the gene matches. The germline gives CDR1 MNHEY, CDR2 SMNVEV (reference sequence). CDR3 sequence reads: CASSSTGSLEQFF. For the CDR3, the DNA is TGTGCCAGCAGTTCGACAGGGTCGCTTGAGCAGTTCTTC.

The V gene is TRBV28, the J gene TRBJ1-1; D is perhaps TRBD1 (5 bases). V gave up 4 bases and J gave up 11 bases, with 17 bases separating them. Germline V lookup: CDR1 MDHEN, CDR2 SYDVKM. CDR3 length: 13 residues. CDR3 DNA sequence: TGTGCCAGCAGTTCCGGACTTGGGGGGGAGGCTTTCTTT. It specifies CASSSGLGGEAFF. The whole variable domain, filled in from reference TRBV28 and TRBJ1-1, reads DVKVTQSSRYLVKRTGEKVFLECVQDMDHENMFWYRQDPGLGLRLIYFSYDVKMKEKGDIPEGYSVSREKKERFSLILESASTNQTSMYLCASSSGLGGEAFFGQGTRLTVV.

This sequence joins TRBV7-3 and TRBJ2-1, with D hard to call. V lost 1 base, J lost 3 bases, and 4 bases lay in between. This CDR3 spans 13 amino acids. In germline, CDR1 is SGHTA, CDR2 FQGTGA. CDR3 bases: TGTGCCAGCAGCTTAAACTACTACAATGAGCAGTTCTTC. Translation gives CASSLNYYNEQFF.

The genes are TRBV7-9 and TRBJ1-6; maybe TRBD1 (6 bases). This CDR3 region has 14 residues. Trimming removed 4 bases from V and 6 bases from J, with 10 bases in between. Per germline, CDR1 SEHNR and CDR2 FQNEAQ (reference sequence). The DNA of the CDR3 is TGTGCCAGCAGCTATCGACAGGCTAATTCACCCCTCCACTTT. Protein sequence: CASSYRQANSPLHF.

This clone turned up a few times. The chain carries TRBV21-1 and TRBJ1-5; TRBD1, the table's D call, lacks a check against the DNA. TRBV21-1 is deemed a pseudogene. The CDR3 length is 14 residues. The CDR3 sequence: CASSSRQGNQPQHF. For the CDR3, the DNA is TGTGCCAGCAGCTCCCGACAGGGCAATCAGCCCCAGCATTTT.

This clone showed up just a few times. The V gene is TRBV7-2, the J gene TRBJ1-1; the D is unclear. Germline V CDR1 and CDR2: SGHTA, FQGNSA. V shed 2 bases and J shed 0 bases, with 7 bases lying between them. The CDR3 spans 14 residues. The DNA of the CDR3 is TGTGCCAGCAGCTTATTGTTCATGAACACTGAAGCTTTCTTT. It specifies CASSLLFMNTEAFF.

Remarks on this clone: Other DNA variants within this sample encode the same CDR3. V usage is TRBV13 and J usage is TRBJ1-1; 7 nucleotides line up with TRBD1. The CDR3 is made up of 14 amino acids. V was pared by 5 bases and J by 1 base, with 4 bases of the junction left unmatched. Germline V lookup: CDR1 PRHDT, CDR2 FYEKMQ (reference sequence). The CDR3 region is CASSPRDRNTEAFF. The DNA for the CDR3 is TGTGCCAGCAGCCCCCGGGACAGGAACACTGAAGCTTTCTTT.

This clone was counted a single time. The chain carries TRBV5-6 and TRBJ2-3; TRBD2 might be the D (5 bases). The CDR3 contains 13 residues. The ends were cut back, 4 bases at V and 2 bases at J, with 8 bases in the middle. CDR1 and CDR2 (germline): SGHDT, YYEEEE. The CDR3: CASSVRDTDTQYF. CDR3 in DNA: TGTGCCAGCAGCGTCCGGGACACAGATACGCAGTATTTT. The whole variable domain, remainder taken from reference TRBV5-6 and TRBJ2-3, is DAGVTQSPTHLIKTRGQQVTLRCSPKSGHDTVSWYQQALGQGPQFIFQYYEEEERQRGNFPDRFSGHQFPNYSSELNVNALLLGDSALYLCASSVRDTDTQYFGPGTRLTVL.

The J gene is TRBJ1-5, the V gene TRBV5-1, with TRBD1 matching over 9 bases. This CDR3 region has 15 residues. The ends lost 4 bases at V and 3 bases at J; junction bases unmatched: 5. From germline, CDR1 is SGHRS and CDR2 YFSETQ. The CDR3 here is CASSPGTGLNQPQHF. The DNA for the CDR3 is TGCGCCAGCAGCCCGGGGACAGGGCTCAATCAGCCCCAGCATTTT.

The chain is built from TRBV21-1 and TRBJ2-3; TRBD2 is taken as the D call from the table, unchecked against the DNA. TRBV21-1 has pseudogene status. This CDR3 has 15 residues. CDR3 DNA sequence: TGTGCCAGCAGCTATCCTAGCGGGAGCCCAGATACGCAGTATTTT. This gives the protein CASSYPSGSPDTQYF.

This clone was detected once. CDR3 in amino acids: CSVYSHGYTF. The CDR3 DNA sequence: TGCAGCGTTTACAGTCATGGCTACACCTTC. This chain links TRBV29-1 with TRBJ1-2; D uncertain. Germline CDR1 and CDR2: SQVTM and ANQGSEA. The CDR3 has 10 amino acids. Trimming pared 5 bases from V and 6 bases from J, leaving 7 bases between.

The chain combines TRBV14 with TRBJ1-3; D remains ambiguous. CDR3 length equals 15 residues. V lost 1 base, J lost 0 bases, and 7 bases lay in between. The V gene's germline CDR1 is SGHDN and CDR2 FVKESK. The CDR3 loop is CASSQAGLSGNTIYF. CDR3 in DNA: TGTGCCAGCAGCCAAGCCGGTCTCTCTGGAAACACCATATATTTT.

The V call is TRBV11-2, the J call TRBJ2-7; 9 positions agree with TRBD1. The junction had 7 bases not matched to a gene; V was cut back by 2 bases and J by 5 bases. The CDR3 sequence is 15 residues long. The germline V gene has CDR1 SGHAT and CDR2 FQNNGV. The CDR3 sequence is CASSLSHRGQDEQYF. The CDR3 DNA follows: TGTGCCAGCAGCTTATCTCACAGGGGGCAGGACGAGCAGTACTTC.

This chain connects TRBV19 to TRBJ2-3; 7 bases are shared with TRBD1. Trimming cost V 5 bases and J 5 bases; bases outside gene matches: 10. The CDR3 is made up of 15 amino acids. CDR1 is LNHDA and CDR2 is SQIVND in the germline V gene (reference sequence). As DNA, the CDR3 is TGTGCCAGTAGTCCCTTGCCCGACAGGGAAGATACGCAGTATTTT. Protein: CASSPLPDREDTQYF.

The chain joins TRBV27 to TRBJ2-6, with D perhaps TRBD2 (6 bases). This CDR3 is built from 18 residues. CDR1 is MNHEY and CDR2 is SMNVEV in the germline V gene (reference sequence). Trimming took 6 bases from V and 0 from J, leaving 18 bases between them. The CDR3 sequence is CASRRAGTESSGANVLTF. The CDR3 coding sequence is TGTGCCAGCAGGCGGGCCGGGACTGAGAGCTCTGGGGCCAACGTCCTGACTTTC.

This sequence joins TRBV5-1 and TRBJ2-7; 9 bases agree with TRBD1. Germline V lookup: CDR1 SGHRS, CDR2 YFSETQ. J lost 3 bases, V lost 3 bases, and 1 base had no gene match. The CDR3 consists of 13 residues. The CDR3 DNA reads TGCGCCAGCAGCTGGACAGGGGACTACGAGCAGTACTTC. Protein sequence: CASSWTGDYEQYF.

This chain connects TRBV4-1 to TRBJ1-4; D gene uncertain. CDR3 size: 16 residues. V was trimmed by 4 bases and J by 10 bases, leaving 22 bases between them. Germline CDR1 MGHRA, CDR2 YSYEKL. The DNA for the CDR3 is TGCGCCAGCAGCCTCGGTAGCGGCCAGGATCTTGGAAAACTGTTTTTT. Amino acid sequence: CASSLGSGQDLGKLFF.